The rows below give T cell receptor beta chains drawn from one sample of a study of OX40 agonist ivuxolimab in advanced cancers. TCRdb's copy holds only in-frame clones and misses some; the assay was immunoSEQ multiplex PCR. The data hold approximately 84,000 clones, with 80% to 90% observed a single time. Sequenced here: CD4+ or CD8+ T cells sorted from blood, sampled in a trial of the OX40 agonist ivuxolimab. Receptor source: an adult with an advanced solid tumor such as melanoma, head and neck, liver or kidney cancer. Each CDR3 is given with its conserved first and last residue. The D gene is left open where the match is weak. Clone size is shown for a subset of rows, as once, few, many or a class of expanded clone.

>.|.|TRBJ2-1|TRBV4-2
CASSQERGTEQFF
TGTGCCAGCAGCCAAGAACGCGGGACCGAGCAGTTCTTC
>.|.|TRBJ2-1|TRBV28
CASSSWTRTNEQFF
TGTGCCAGCAGTTCCTGGACACGGACCAATGAGCAGTTCTTC
>.|.|TRBJ2-7|TRBV28
CASSSGGTAYEQYF
TGTGCCAGCAGCTCTGGGGGTACCGCCTACGAGCAGTACTTC
>.|once|TRBJ1-2|TRBV7-9
CASSLTRNYGYTF
TGTGCCAGCAGCTTAACGCGAAACTATGGCTACACCTTC
>.|.|TRBJ2-3|TRBV18
CASSPDQGNTQYF
TGTGCCAGCTCACCGGATCAGGGGAATACGCAGTATTTT
>TRBD2|.|TRBJ2-7|TRBV28
CASSSSGGSYEQYF
TGTGCCAGCAGTTCGAGCGGGGGCTCCTACGAGCAGTACTTC
>.|.|TRBJ1-1|TRBV30
CAWSVRGVGARGTEAFF
TGTGCCTGGAGTGTACGGGGAGTAGGGGCGCGGGGCACTGAAGCTTTCTTT
>.|.|TRBJ1-6|TRBV2
CASSEDGQGKNSPLHF
TGTGCCAGCAGTGAAGACGGTCAGGGGAAGAACTCACCCCTCCACTTT
>TRBD1|.|TRBJ2-6|TRBV15
CATSRGTGAGANVLTF
TGTGCCACCAGCAGGGGGACAGGGGCTGGGGCCAACGTCCTGACTTTC
>TRBD2|few|TRBJ2-3|TRBV5-4
CASSLAGGGADTQYF
TGTGCCAGCAGCTTGGCGGGCGGGGGTGCGGATACGCAGTATTTT
>.|.|TRBJ2-1|TRBV5-1
CASSHGTEYNEQFF
TGCGCCAGCAGCCATGGGACGGAATACAATGAGCAGTTCTTC
>.|.|TRBJ1-6|TRBV19
CASSTGVRTPLHF
TGTGCCAGTAGTACTGGGGTTAGGACACCCCTCCACTTT
>.|.|TRBJ2-7|TRBV5-1
CASSFGRSDEQYF
TGCGCCAGCAGCTTCGGAAGGAGCGACGAGCAGTACTTC
>TRBD1|.|TRBJ2-7|TRBV28
CASSPPGTGGRYEQYF
TGTGCCAGCAGTCCGCCAGGGACAGGGGGCAGGTACGAGCAGTACTTC
>TRBD1|once|TRBJ1-2|TRBV19
CASSSQDRGYGYTF
TGTGCCAGTAGTTCCCAGGACAGGGGCTATGGCTACACCTTC
>.|once|TRBJ1-5|TRBV28
CASSLFRDWSNQPQHF
TGTGCCAGCAGTTTATTCAGGGATTGGAGCAATCAGCCCCAGCATTTT
>TRBD1|.|TRBJ2-2|TRBV10-1
CASSGTEKPGTLFF
TGCGCCAGCAGCGGGACAGAGAAACCGGGGACGCTGTTTTTT
>.|.|TRBJ1-2|TRBV30
CAWTIPAQVPYGYTF
TGTGCCTGGACCATACCAGCACAGGTGCCCTATGGCTACACCTTC
>.|once|TRBJ1-2|TRBV6-5
CASRPTQDDYGYTF
TGTGCCAGCAGACCAACCCAGGACGACTATGGCTACACCTTC
>.|.|TRBJ2-1|TRBV19
CASSIRGLDEQFF
TGTGCCAGTAGTATTAGGGGTTTGGATGAGCAGTTCTTC
>.|.|TRBJ1-2|TRBV11-2
CASSLTLGGRTNYGYTF
TGTGCCAGCAGCTTAACCCTAGGTGGCCGAACTAACTATGGCTACACCTTC
>.|.|TRBJ2-3|TRBV2
CASSEAHRAGTDTQYF
TGTGCCAGCAGTGAAGCGCACAGGGCCGGCACAGATACGCAGTATTTT
>.|.|TRBJ1-2|TRBV5-4
CASSLSRGSGYTF
TGTGCCAGCAGCTTGTCAAGGGGTTCCGGCTACACCTTC
>.|.|TRBJ2-1|TRBV9
CASSVVGNLNEQFF
TGTGCCAGCAGCGTAGTTGGGAACCTCAATGAGCAGTTCTTC
>.|few|TRBJ1-1|TRBV29-1
CSVEPGAEAFF
TGCAGCGTTGAACCAGGGGCTGAAGCTTTCTTT
>.|.|TRBJ1-3|TRBV5-6
CASSLGAGSGNTIYF
TGTGCCAGCAGCTTGGGGGCCGGTTCTGGAAACACCATATATTTT
>.|once|TRBJ2-7|TRBV5-1
CASSPGGGTTAYEQYF
TGCGCCAGCAGCCCGGGAGGCGGGACAACTGCCTACGAGCAGTACTTC
>.|.|TRBJ1-6|TRBV6-1
CASSEAGAKSYNSPLHF
TGTGCCAGCAGTGAAGCTGGGGCAAAGTCCTATAATTCACCCCTCCACTTT
>.|few|TRBJ1-3|TRBV7-2
CASSLARGVRNTIYF
TGTGCCAGCAGCTTAGCGCGAGGGGTGCGAAACACCATATATTTT
>TRBD1|few|TRBJ1-2|TRBV28
CASSPSKVFIKPGQGKGYTF
TGTGCCAGCAGCCCCTCGAAGGTTTTCATTAAACCGGGACAGGGGAAAGGCTACACCTTC
>TRBD1|.|TRBJ1-5|TRBV28
CASSDRDYQPQHF
TGTGCCAGCTCTGACAGGGACTATCAGCCCCAGCATTTT
>TRBD2|.|TRBJ2-1|TRBV7-8
CASSLDGLAGGYNEQFF
TGTGCCAGCAGCTTAGATGGACTAGCGGGGGGATACAATGAGCAGTTCTTC
>.|.|TRBJ1-4|TRBV4-1
CASSSIGYSLNEKLFF
TGCGCCAGCAGCTCCATAGGTTACAGCCTTAATGAAAAACTGTTTTTT
>TRBD1|.|TRBJ1-6|TRBV5-1
CASSLFGTGGSSYNSPLHF
TGCGCCAGCAGCTTGTTTGGGACAGGGGGAAGCTCCTATAATTCACCCCTCCACTTT
>.|.|TRBJ1-3|TRBV7-6
CASSLLGSGQGSGNTIYF
TGTGCCAGCAGCTTATTGGGGTCGGGACAAGGCTCTGGAAACACCATATATTTT
>.|.|TRBJ1-2|TRBV28
CASSLDQGSGGYTF
TGTGCCAGCAGTTTGGATCAGGGGAGCGGGGGCTACACCTTC
>.|.|TRBJ2-3|TRBV11-2
CASSLVSQTSTDTQYF
TGTGCCAGCAGCTTAGTCAGCCAGACTAGCACAGATACGCAGTATTTT
>TRBD1|once|TRBJ2-3|TRBV4-1
CASSRMGQGPQYF
TGCGCCAGCAGCCGAATGGGACAGGGACCGCAGTATTTT
>TRBD1|.|TRBJ1-6|TRBV5-4
CASSSDRGSLYNSPLHF
TGTGCCAGCAGCTCGGACAGGGGGTCCCTCTATAATTCACCCCTCCACTTT
>TRBD2|.|TRBJ2-5|TRBV28
CASSLSGGWYQETQYF
TGTGCCAGCAGTTTATCGGGGGGGTGGTACCAAGAGACCCAGTACTTC
>.|.|TRBJ2-7|TRBV18
CASSRGLEGVNEQYF
TGTGCCAGCTCGAGGGGCCTCGAGGGTGTCAACGAGCAGTACTTC
>.|.|TRBJ1-1|TRBV5-6
CASSLGAVGAFF
TGTGCCAGCAGCTTGGGGGCGGTGGGAGCTTTCTTT
>.|.|TRBJ2-7|TRBV28
CASSLDSLYEQYF
TGTGCCAGCAGTTTGGACTCCCTCTACGAGCAGTACTTC
>TRBD2|.|TRBJ2-7|TRBV2
CASSERLASGSEQYF
TGTGCCAGCAGTGAAAGGTTGGCTAGCGGGAGCGAGCAGTACTTC
>.|.|TRBJ2-2|TRBV2
CASNRGSSAGELFF
TGTGCCAGCAATCGGGGTTCTAGCGCCGGGGAGCTGTTTTTT
>.|.|TRBJ1-2|TRBV19
CASSLLGDGRDYGYTF
TGTGCCAGTAGCCTCTTGGGGGACGGGCGGGACTATGGCTACACCTTC
>.|.|TRBJ2-2|TRBV5-1
CASSLGPGRNTGELFF
TGCGCCAGCAGCTTGGGTCCGGGGAGGAACACCGGGGAGCTGTTTTTT
>.|.|TRBJ2-3|TRBV7-6
CASSQMGGAAVIAPDTQYF
TGTGCCAGCAGCCAAATGGGGGGAGCGGCAGTCATCGCCCCAGATACGCAGTATTTT
>TRBD1|.|TRBJ2-2|TRBV4-3
CASSQGTGANTGELFF
TGCGCCAGCAGCCAGGGGACAGGGGCGAACACCGGGGAGCTGTTTTTT
>.|.|TRBJ2-3|TRBV4-3
CASSQDPPLAESTDTQYF
TGCGCCAGCAGCCAAGATCCCCCACTAGCCGAGAGCACAGATACGCAGTATTTT
>.|.|TRBJ1-4|TRBV5-4
CASKPDPGGEKLFF
TGTGCCAGCAAGCCGGACCCGGGGGGTGAAAAACTGTTTTTT
>.|.|TRBJ1-3|TRBV5-1
CASSLEAGTGNTIYF
TGCGCCAGCAGCTTGGAGGCAGGGACTGGAAACACCATATATTTT
>TRBD1|.|TRBJ2-4|TRBV28
CASSPTGSNIQYF
TGTGCCAGCAGCCCGACAGGGTCAAACATTCAGTACTTC
>.|.|TRBJ1-3|TRBV5-1
CASSLGGASGNTIYF
TGCGCCAGCAGCTTGGGGGGCGCTTCTGGAAACACCATATATTTT
>.|.|TRBJ2-7|TRBV4-3
CASSQDEQGVYEQYF
TGCGCCAGCAGCCAAGATGAGCAAGGGGTGTACGAGCAGTACTTC
>TRBD2|.|TRBJ2-5|TRBV11-3
CASSPGTTSGVYQETQYF
TGTGCCAGCAGCCCGGGGACTACTAGCGGGGTATATCAAGAGACCCAGTACTTC
>.|.|TRBJ1-3|TRBV9
CASSVAGVSGNTIYF
TGTGCCAGCAGCGTAGCAGGGGTCTCTGGAAACACCATATATTTT
>.|.|TRBJ1-6|TRBV5-1
CASSLGLRDRHSPLHF
TGCGCCAGCAGCTTGGGACTCCGGGACCGTCACTCACCCCTCCACTTT
>.|.|TRBJ2-7|TRBV6-4
CASSSTREQYF
TGTGCCAGCAGTTCCACTAGGGAGCAGTACTTC